The present entry profiles one T cell receptor beta chain with its context. This CDR3 comprises 13 residues. Germline-derived CDR1 and CDR2 are MNHNS and SASEGT. Trimming cost V 5 bases and J 3 bases; bases outside gene matches: 4. 13 Jbeta primers and 60 Vbeta primers were used for the PCR. The protocol was immunoSEQ multiplex PCR, while the TCRdb copy is restricted to in-frame clones and leaves out a portion. The sample consists of some 150,000 clones, 64% of them appearing once. The record originates from a study of cytomegalovirus exposure and HLA in healthy donors. This receptor was obtained from a woman aged 30 to 39 in good health and CMV-seropositive. The sample taken for sequencing was PBMCs. The chain recombines TRBV6-1 with TRBJ2-7; 7 bases agree with TRBD1. The CDR3 sequence is CASSRDSHYEQYF. The CDR3 DNA reads TGTGCCAGCAGTAGGGACAGTCACTACGAGCAGTACTTC.